These 12 T cell receptor beta chains were all obtained from the same sample, sequenced in a study of beta chain features in type 1 diabetes. The entirety of the isolated RNA underwent reverse transcription, so expressed TCRB transcripts were sequenced. Produced via immunoSEQ multiplex PCR; TCRdb's table is partial and in-frame only. The profile shows roughly 300,000 clones, about 14% of them singletons. Sequencing was done on a sample of central memory CD4+ T cells from blood. Receptors originate from a man younger than 40 in good health.

The V call is TRBV29-1, the J call TRBJ1-1; no firm D call. CDR3 size: 12 residues. In germline, CDR1 is SQVTM, CDR2 ANQGSEA. Trimming took off 7 bases at V and 1 base at J, with 10 bases between the two ends. CDR3 residues: CSAGRENTEAFF. The CDR3, as DNA: TGCAGCGCCGGACGGGAGAACACTGAAGCTTTCTTT. The full variable domain, with the rest looked up from reference TRBV29-1 and TRBJ1-1, is SAVISQKPSRDICQRGTSLTIQCQVDSQVTMMFWYRQQPGQSLTLIATANQGSEATYESGFVIDKFPISRPNLTFSTLTVSNMSPEDSSIYLCSAGRENTEAFFGQGTRLTVV.

The DNA for the CDR3 is TGTGCCAGCAGTGAATATCAAGGTACGAGCTATGGCTACACCTTC. Its protein is CASSEYQGTSYGYTF. This rearrangement joins TRBV6-1 to TRBJ1-2; no clear D. V was clipped by 2 bases and J by 4 bases, with 14 bases between them. The CDR3 is 15 residues long. Germline CDR1 MNHNS, CDR2 SASEGT.

The table lists this clone with a few counts. The chain links TRBV6-1 to TRBJ1-2; weak D call: TRBD1 (5 bases). Germline V CDR1 and CDR2: MNHNS, SASEGT. V was trimmed by 3 bases and J by 3 bases, leaving 14 bases between them. The CDR3 is made up of 15 amino acids. The CDR3 region is CASSEGGGPDYGYTF. In DNA form, the CDR3 reads TGTGCCAGCAGTGAGGGGGGAGGGCCCGACTATGGCTACACCTTC.

This clone has a handful of counts. A read error may produce the germline difference seen at one junction end. The V call is TRBV6-5, the J call TRBJ1-2; the match to TRBD1 covers 7 bases. The CDR3 spans 11 residues. Germline lookup yields CDR1 MNHEY and CDR2 SVGAGI. CDR3 amino acids: CASNLQGLTRF. For the CDR3, the DNA is TGTGCCAGCAACCTACAGGGGCTTACCCGCTTC.

This clone was found a few times. V gene TRBV9 combines with J gene TRBJ2-1; 7 bases match TRBD2. The CDR3 is 14 residues long. In germline, CDR1 is SGDLS, CDR2 YYNGEE. V lost 0 bases, J lost 6 bases, and 3 bases stayed unmatched. The CDR3 coding sequence is TGTGCCAGCAGCGTAGAGCCTAGCGGCAATGAGCAGTTCTTC. The encoded protein is CASSVEPSGNEQFF. Together with reference TRBV9 and TRBJ2-1, the CDR3 gives the full variable domain: DSGVTQTPKHLITATGQRVTLRCSPRSGDLSVYWYQQSLDQGLQFLIQYYNGEERAKGNILERFSAQQFPDLHSELNLSSLELGDSALYFCASSVEPSGNEQFFGPGTRLTVL.

The chain links TRBV30 to TRBJ1-5, with TRBD1 matching 7 bases. Germline V gene lookup returns CDR1 GTSNPN and CDR2 SVGIG (reference sequence). This CDR3 is 13 amino acids long. Trimming took 0 bases from V and 9 from J; bases not matched to a gene: 5. The CDR3 region has the DNA TGTGCCTGGAGTGTCCAGGGGGGTACGCCCCAGCATTTT. Translation gives CAWSVQGGTPQHF. The full variable domain, with the rest looked up from reference TRBV30 and TRBJ1-5, is SQTIHQWPATLVQPVGSPLSLECTVEGTSNPNLYWYRQAAGRGLQLLFYSVGIGQISSEVPQNLSASRPQDRQFILSSKKLLLSDSGFYLCAWSVQGGTPQHFGDGTRLSIL.

This sequence joins TRBV20-1 and TRBJ1-1, with unresolved D. In germline, CDR1 is DFQATT, CDR2 SNEGSKA (reference sequence). V was cut by 4 bases and J by 0 bases, with 3 bases left in between. The CDR3 consists of 11 residues. The CDR3 DNA reads as TGCAGTGCTATCCTGAACACTGAAGCTTTCTTT. Amino acids: CSAILNTEAFF.

The genes are TRBV23-1 and TRBJ1-4, with D unresolved. TRBV23-1 is an open reading frame whose function is uncertain. There are 18 residues in the CDR3. V was cut by 4 bases and J by 0 bases, with 18 bases left in between. The CDR3 nucleotides are TGCGCCAGCAGTCTCCCGGAAGGTAATCGGCCAACTAATGAAAAACTGTTTTTT. The encoded protein is CASSLPEGNRPTNEKLFF.

The chain carries TRBV5-6 and TRBJ2-7; TRBD1 aligns across 9 bases. The germline V gene encodes CDR1 SGHDT and CDR2 YYEEEE. The CDR3 is 14 amino acids. J lost 5 bases, V lost 0 bases, and 3 bases had no gene match. CDR3: CASSLAGQGDEQYF. Here the CDR3 DNA reads TGTGCCAGCAGCTTGGCGGGACAGGGAGACGAGCAGTACTTC.

This chain's CDR3 is CASSFKGGPPYEQYF. CDR3 sequence (DNA): TGTGCCAGCAGTTTCAAAGGGGGCCCCCCCTACGAGCAGTACTTC. This chain links TRBV27 with TRBJ2-7; TRBD1 matches 7 bases. Looked up from germline, CDR1 is MNHEY and CDR2 is SMNVEV (reference sequence). CDR3 length: 15 residues. With 3 bases clipped from V and 2 bases from J, the junction kept 7 bases outside the gene matches.

In this sample, this clone turned up many times. The chain joins TRBV5-4 to TRBJ1-1; D is uncertain. The CDR3 runs 13 residues. The germline V gene encodes CDR1 SGHNT and CDR2 YYREEE (reference sequence). Trimming left V 6 bases short and J 1 base short, with 10 bases between. CDR3 DNA: TGTGCCAGCACTTTTCCGGGGAACACTGAAGCTTTCTTT. Its protein product is CASTFPGNTEAFF.

This clone appeared a few times. The chain employs TRBV4-3 and TRBJ2-2; D gene uncertain. Germline CDR1 reads LGHNA; CDR2 reads YSLEER. The CDR3 consists of 14 residues. Between the trimmed V and J ends, which lost 1 base and 3 bases, there was a span of 6 bases. The CDR3, as DNA: TGCGCCAGCAGCCAAGGCCGAGACACCGGGGAGCTGTTTTTT. Protein: CASSQGRDTGELFF.